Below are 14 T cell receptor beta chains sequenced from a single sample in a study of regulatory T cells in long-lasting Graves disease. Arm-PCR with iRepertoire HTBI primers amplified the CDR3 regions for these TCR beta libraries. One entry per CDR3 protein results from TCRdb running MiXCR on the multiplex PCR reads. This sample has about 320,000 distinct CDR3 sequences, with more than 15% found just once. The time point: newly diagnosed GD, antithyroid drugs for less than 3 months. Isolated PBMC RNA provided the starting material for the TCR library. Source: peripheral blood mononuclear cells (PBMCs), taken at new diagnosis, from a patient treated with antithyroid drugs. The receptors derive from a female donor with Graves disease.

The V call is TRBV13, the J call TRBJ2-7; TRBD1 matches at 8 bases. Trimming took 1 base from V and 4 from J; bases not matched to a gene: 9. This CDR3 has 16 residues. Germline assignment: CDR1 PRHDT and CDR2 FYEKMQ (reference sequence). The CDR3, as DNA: TGTGCCAGCAGCTTAGAGGCTGGGCAGGGGGCTTACGAGCAGTACTTC. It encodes CASSLEAGQGAYEQYF.

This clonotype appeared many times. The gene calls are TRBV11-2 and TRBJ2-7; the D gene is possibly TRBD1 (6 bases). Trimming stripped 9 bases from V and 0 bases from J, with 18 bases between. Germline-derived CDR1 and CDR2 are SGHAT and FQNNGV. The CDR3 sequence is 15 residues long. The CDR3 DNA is TGTGCCAGTACTCTGGGGGCCCTTAGCTCCTACGAGCAGTACTTC. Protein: CASTLGALSSYEQYF.

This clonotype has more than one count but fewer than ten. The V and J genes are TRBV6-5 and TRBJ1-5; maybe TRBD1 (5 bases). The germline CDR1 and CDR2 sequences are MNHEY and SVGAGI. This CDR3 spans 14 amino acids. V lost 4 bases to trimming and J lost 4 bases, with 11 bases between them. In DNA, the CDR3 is TGTGCCAGCAGTTTTCTGGAGGGGAATCAGCCCCAGCATTTT. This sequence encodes CASSFLEGNQPQHF.

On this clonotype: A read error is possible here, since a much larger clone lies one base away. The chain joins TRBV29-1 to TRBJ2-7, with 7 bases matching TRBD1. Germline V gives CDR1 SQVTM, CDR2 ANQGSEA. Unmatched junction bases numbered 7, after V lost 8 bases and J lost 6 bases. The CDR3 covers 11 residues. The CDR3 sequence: CSTDRVSEQYF. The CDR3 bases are TGCAGCACCGACAGGGTCAGCGAGCAGTACTTC.

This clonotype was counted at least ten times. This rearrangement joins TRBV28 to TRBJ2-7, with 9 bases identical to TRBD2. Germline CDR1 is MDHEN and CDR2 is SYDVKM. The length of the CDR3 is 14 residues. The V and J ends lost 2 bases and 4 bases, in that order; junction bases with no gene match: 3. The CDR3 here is CASSLAGGPYEQYF. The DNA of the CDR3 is TGTGCCAGCAGTTTAGCGGGAGGGCCTTACGAGCAGTACTTC.

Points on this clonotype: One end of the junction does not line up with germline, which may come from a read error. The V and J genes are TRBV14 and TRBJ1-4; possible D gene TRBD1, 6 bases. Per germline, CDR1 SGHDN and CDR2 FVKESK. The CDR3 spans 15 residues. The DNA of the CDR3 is TGTGCCAGCAGCCGGAACAGGGAAAGAAATGAAAAACTGCTTTTT. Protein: CASSRNRERNEKLLF.

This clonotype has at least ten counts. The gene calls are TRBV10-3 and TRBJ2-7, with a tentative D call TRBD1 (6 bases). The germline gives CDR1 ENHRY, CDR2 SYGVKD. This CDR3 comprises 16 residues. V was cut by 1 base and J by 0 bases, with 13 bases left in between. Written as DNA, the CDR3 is TGTGCCATCAGTGAGTTAGGGACAACGATCTCCTACGAGCAGTACTTC. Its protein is CAISELGTTISYEQYF.

Written as DNA, the CDR3 is TGCAGTGCCAGTACCGGGACCGCCGGGGAGCTGTTTTTT. Protein product: CSASTGTAGELFF. The V gene is TRBV20-1, the J gene TRBJ2-2, with D perhaps given as TRBD1 or TRBD2 (5 bases each). V was clipped by 6 bases and J by 6 bases, with 14 bases between them. The CDR3 loop spans 13 amino acids. The germline gives CDR1 DFQATT, CDR2 SNEGSKA (reference sequence).

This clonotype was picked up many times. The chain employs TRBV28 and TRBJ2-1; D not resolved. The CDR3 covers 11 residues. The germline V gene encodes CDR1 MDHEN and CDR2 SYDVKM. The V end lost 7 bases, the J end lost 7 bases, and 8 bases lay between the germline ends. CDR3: CASTDRNEQFF. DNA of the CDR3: TGTGCCAGCACGGATCGGAATGAGCAGTTCTTC.

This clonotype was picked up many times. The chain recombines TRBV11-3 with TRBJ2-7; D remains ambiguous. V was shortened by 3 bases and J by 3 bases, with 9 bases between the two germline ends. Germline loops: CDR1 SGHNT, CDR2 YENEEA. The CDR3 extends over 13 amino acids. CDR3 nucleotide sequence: TGTGCCAGCAGCTTCGATGATTACTACGAGCAGTACTTC. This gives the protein CASSFDDYYEQYF.

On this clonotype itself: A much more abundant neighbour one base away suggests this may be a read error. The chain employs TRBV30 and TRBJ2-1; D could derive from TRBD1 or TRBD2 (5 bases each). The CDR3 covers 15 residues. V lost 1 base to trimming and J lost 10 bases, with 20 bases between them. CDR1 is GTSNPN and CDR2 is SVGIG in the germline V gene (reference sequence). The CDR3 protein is CAWSGGDPLRGEQFF. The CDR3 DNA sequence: TGTGCCTGGAGTGGAGGGGACCCCCTTAGGGGCGAGCAGTTCTTC.

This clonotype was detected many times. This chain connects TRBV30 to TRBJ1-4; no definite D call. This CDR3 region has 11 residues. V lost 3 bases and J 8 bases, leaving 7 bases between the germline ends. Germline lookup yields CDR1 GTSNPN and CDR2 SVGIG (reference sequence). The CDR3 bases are TGTGCCTGGAGGCCTGCGGAAAAACTGTTTTTT. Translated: CAWRPAEKLFF. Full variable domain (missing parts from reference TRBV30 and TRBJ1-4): SQTIHQWPATLVQPVGSPLSLECTVEGTSNPNLYWYRQAAGRGLQLLFYSVGIGQISSEVPQNLSASRPQDRQFILSSKKLLLSDSGFYLCAWRPAEKLFFGSGTQLSVL.

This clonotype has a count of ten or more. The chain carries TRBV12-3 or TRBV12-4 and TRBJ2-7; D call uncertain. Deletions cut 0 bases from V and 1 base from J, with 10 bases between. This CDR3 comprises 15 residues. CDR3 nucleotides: TGTGCCAGCAGTTTAGCGCTCGGCAGTTCCTACGAGCAGTACTTC. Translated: CASSLALGSSYEQYF.

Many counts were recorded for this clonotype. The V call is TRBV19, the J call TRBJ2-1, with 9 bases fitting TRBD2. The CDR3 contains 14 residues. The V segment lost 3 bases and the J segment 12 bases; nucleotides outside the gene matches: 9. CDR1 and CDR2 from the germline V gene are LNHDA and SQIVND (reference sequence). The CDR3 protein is CASSMAGGDVGQFF. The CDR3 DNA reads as TGTGCCAGTAGTATGGCGGGAGGGGACGTGGGGCAGTTCTTC.